Below, 11 T cell receptor beta chains from the same sample are listed, as sequenced in a study of cytomegalovirus exposure and HLA in healthy donors. The PCR used 60 Vbeta and 13 Jbeta primers. Measured with immunoSEQ multiplex PCR; TCRdb has only the in-frame clones, and not every one. The table has approximately 44,000 clones, 70% to 85% seen once. Material for sequencing was PBMCs. The receptors were gathered from a man aged 25 to 45 in good health and CMV-seronegative.

The gene calls are TRBV23-1 and TRBJ2-7; D might be TRBD1 (5 bases). TRBV23-1 is an ORF, and what it does is uncertain. The V end was cut by 1 base, the J end by 5 bases, with 21 bases between. There are 17 residues in the CDR3. CDR3 residues: CASSQWSVGQGRDEQYF. The CDR3 DNA follows: TGCGCCAGCAGTCAATGGTCTGTCGGGCAGGGTCGGGACGAGCAGTACTTC.

J is TRBJ2-7 and V is TRBV7-9, with 10 nucleotides matching TRBD2. Germline V CDR1 and CDR2: SEHNR, FQNEAQ (reference sequence). J gave up 5 bases and V 5 bases, and 12 bases lay outside the gene matches. The CDR3 has 16 amino acids. The CDR3, as DNA: TGTGCCAGCAGCACAACCCGGGCTAGCGGGAGCCACGAGCAGTACTTC. Its protein product is CASSTTRASGSHEQYF.

The V gene is TRBV19, the J gene TRBJ2-3; D not resolved. Germline lookup yields CDR1 LNHDA and CDR2 SQIVND (reference sequence). The CDR3 consists of 15 residues. With 5 bases removed from V and 2 bases from J, the gap between germline ends came to 14 bases. The CDR3 DNA reads as TGTGCCAGTAGTCCCCGGAAGACAAACACAGATACGCAGTATTTT. Translating gives CASSPRKTNTDTQYF.

The chain is built from TRBV6-1 and TRBJ1-1; a weak D match, TRBD1 (5 bases). V shed 0 bases and J shed 2 bases, with 13 bases lying between them. This CDR3 contains 16 residues. Germline lookup yields CDR1 MNHNS and CDR2 SASEGT. CDR3 in DNA: TGTGCCAGCAGTGAAGCGCGGTGGGGCTACAACACTGAAGCTTTCTTT. As protein: CASSEARWGYNTEAFF.

This chain uses TRBV11-3 with TRBJ2-7, with D possibly matching TRBD1 (6 bases). V dropped 0 bases and J dropped 3 bases, with 12 bases sitting between them. The V gene's germline CDR1 is SGHNT and CDR2 YENEEA. CDR3 length: 15 residues. The CDR3 DNA is TGTGCCAGCAGCTTAGACCCCAGGGGTGTCTACGAGCAGTACTTC. It translates to CASSLDPRGVYEQYF.

V and J are TRBV19 and TRBJ2-1; 7 positions match TRBD1. The CDR3 runs 13 residues. With 7 bases clipped from V and 5 bases from J, the junction kept 5 bases outside the gene matches. Germline assignment: CDR1 LNHDA and CDR2 SQIVND (reference sequence). CDR3 sequence reads: CASNTGQNNEQFF. CDR3 coding DNA: TGTGCCAGTAATACGGGACAGAACAATGAGCAGTTCTTC.

This clone was observed a few times. The CDR3 DNA reads as TGCGCCAGCAGCCCCAGGGGGCAATATGGCTACACCTTC. Protein product: CASSPRGQYGYTF. The V and J genes are TRBV5-1 and TRBJ1-2; 8 positions agree with TRBD1. The junction had 4 bases not matched to a gene; V was cut back by 4 bases and J by 5 bases. Germline-derived CDR1 and CDR2 are SGHRS and YFSETQ. The CDR3 consists of 13 residues.

This chain joins TRBV5-6 and TRBJ1-1; possibly TRBD1 for D (5 bases). The V and J ends lost 4 bases and 3 bases respectively, with 10 bases between them. The CDR3 contains 13 residues. Looked up from germline, CDR1 is SGHDT and CDR2 is YYEEEE. CDR3 in amino acids: CASSPGLYTEAFF. The DNA for the CDR3 is TGTGCCAGCAGCCCGGGACTTTACACTGAAGCTTTCTTT.

This chain uses TRBV4-3 with TRBJ2-3, with a tentative D call TRBD2 (6 bases). V was shortened by 0 bases and J by 0 bases, with 10 bases between the two germline ends. This CDR3 has 16 residues. In germline, CDR1 is LGHNA, CDR2 YSLEER. This CDR3 reads CASSQDGGTSTDTQYF. CDR3 nucleotides: TGCGCCAGCAGCCAAGATGGCGGGACTAGCACAGATACGCAGTATTTT.

This clone was seen a single time. The chain carries TRBV7-6 and TRBJ2-1, with TRBD2 matching 12 bases. V lost 5 bases and J lost 7; bases outside the gene matches: 9. The germline V gene has CDR1 SGHVS and CDR2 FNYEAQ. The CDR3 sequence is 16 residues long. The CDR3: CASSLVGGLAGNEQFF. The DNA of the CDR3 is TGTGCCAGCAGCCTCGTAGGCGGACTAGCGGGAAATGAGCAGTTCTTC.

The chain joins TRBV2 to TRBJ1-4; 9 bases are a match to TRBD1. This CDR3 region has 13 residues. Germline trimming cut 8 bases from V and 5 bases from J; bases unmatched to any gene: 3. Germline lookup yields CDR1 SNHLY and CDR2 FYNNEI. CDR3 amino acids: CASSGTGNEKLFF. The CDR3 bases are TGTGCCAGCTCGGGGACAGGGAATGAAAAACTGTTTTTT.